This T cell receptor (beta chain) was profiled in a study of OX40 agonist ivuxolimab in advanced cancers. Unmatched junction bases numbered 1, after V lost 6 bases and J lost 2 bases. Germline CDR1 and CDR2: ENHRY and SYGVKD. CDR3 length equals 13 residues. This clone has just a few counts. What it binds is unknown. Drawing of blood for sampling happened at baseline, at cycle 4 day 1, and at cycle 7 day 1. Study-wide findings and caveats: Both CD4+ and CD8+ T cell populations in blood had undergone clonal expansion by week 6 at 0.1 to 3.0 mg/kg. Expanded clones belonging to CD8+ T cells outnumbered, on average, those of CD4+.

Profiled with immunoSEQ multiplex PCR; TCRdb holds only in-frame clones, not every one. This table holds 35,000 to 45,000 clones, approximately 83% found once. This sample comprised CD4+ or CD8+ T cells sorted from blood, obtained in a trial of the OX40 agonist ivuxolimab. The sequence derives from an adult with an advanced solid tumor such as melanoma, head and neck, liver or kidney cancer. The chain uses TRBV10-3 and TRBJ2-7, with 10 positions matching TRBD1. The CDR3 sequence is CAISGTGAYEQYF. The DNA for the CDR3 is TGTGCCATCAGCGGGACAGGGGCCTACGAGCAGTACTTC.